This record looks at one T cell receptor (beta chain) sequence and its context. Its antigen is still unknown. The donors were part of the validation cohort of over a hundred subjects. That cohort was separate from the first cohort, which comprised roughly 670 subjects. The data belong to a study of cytomegalovirus exposure and HLA in healthy donors. Whole-study results and caveats: There were around 160 TCR beta chains listed as cytomegalovirus-associated. Among the CMV-associated chains, three were confirmed in vitro as specific for CMV antigens. For most TCR sequences rarity was the rule, although some public TCRs occurred in many donors.

Per the germline V gene, CDR1 is SGHAT and CDR2 is FQNNGV. The V and J ends lost 5 bases and 3 bases, in that order; junction bases with no gene match: 7. This CDR3 contains 15 residues. Sequencing was performed with immunoSEQ multiplex PCR; in TCRdb, only in-frame clones are kept and a portion is missing. The table lists more than 95,000 clones, approximately 85% of them singletons. The sequence derives from a man between 18 and 35 years old in good health and CMV-seronegative. The chain recombines TRBV11-2 with TRBJ1-1, with 9 bases fitting TRBD1. The sequenced sample was PBMCs. DNA of the CDR3: TGTGCCAGCAGCGTCTCACAGGGGGCTGACACTGAAGCTTTCTTT. Protein product: CASSVSQGADTEAFF.